A single sample is the source of the 29 T cell receptor beta chains below, sequenced in a study of early T cells in non-severe SARS-CoV-2 infection. TCRdb redid the calling of the 5' RACE reads with MiXCR, one entry per CDR3 protein. This repertoire shows about 100,000 distinct CDR3 sequences, approximately 14% found once; its top ten account for 6% to 7%. Material for sequencing was whole blood. Every receptor here comes from an adult who was a healthcare worker with PCR-confirmed SARS-CoV-2 infection or an uninfected control (not recorded which).

This sequence joins TRBV14 and TRBJ2-1; 13 nucleotides align to TRBD2. Germline trimming cut 0 bases from V and 6 bases from J; bases unmatched to any gene: 2. The germline V gene encodes CDR1 SGHDN and CDR2 FVKESK. CDR3 length: 16 residues. For the CDR3, the DNA is TGTGCCAGCAGCCAAGAACTAGCGGGAGGGCCCAATGAGCAGTTCTTC. Its protein product is CASSQELAGGPNEQFF.

This clonotype was detected a few times. The V and J genes are TRBV24-1 and TRBJ2-3, with D possibly TRBD2 on 5 matching bases. Germline V gene lookup returns CDR1 KGHDR and CDR2 SFDVKD. Trimming shortened V by 3 bases and J by 6 bases, and 12 bases separated the two germline ends. CDR3 length: 14 amino acids. For the CDR3, the DNA is TGTGCCACCAGTGATGACGTACAGCGGGATACGCAGTATTTT. Translation: CATSDDVQRDTQYF.

There are a few counts of this clonotype. The chain joins TRBV5-4 to TRBJ1-1; unclear D gene. V lost 2 bases and J lost 5, with 10 bases in between. Germline lookup yields CDR1 SGHNT and CDR2 YYREEE (reference sequence). The CDR3 runs 13 residues. Here the CDR3 reads CASSLPEVTEAFF. CDR3 in DNA: TGTGCCAGCAGCTTACCGGAGGTAACTGAAGCTTTCTTT.

This clonotype was observed a handful of times. The rearrangement links TRBV6-5 to TRBJ2-5; 8 bases are a match to TRBD2. This CDR3 has 16 residues. From germline, CDR1 is MNHEY and CDR2 SVGAGI. With 5 bases clipped from V and 4 bases from J, the junction kept 12 bases outside the gene matches. DNA for the CDR3: TGTGCCAGCAGTGCTCTCACGGGGACTAGGTCAGAGACCCAGTACTTC. The encoded protein is CASSALTGTRSETQYF.

This clonotype was seen repeatedly, ten times or more. The chain uses TRBV4-1 and TRBJ1-1, with 10 bases fitting TRBD1. The germline gives CDR1 MGHRA, CDR2 YSYEKL. The J segment lost 4 bases and the V segment lost 4 bases, leaving 9 bases of the junction unmatched. This CDR3 comprises 16 residues. Written as DNA, the CDR3 is TGCGCCAGCAGCCGGACAGGGGGTCGCCCGGCCACTGAAGCTTTCTTT. Translated: CASSRTGGRPATEAFF.

This clonotype was observed a handful of times. The chain carries TRBV6-2 or TRBV6-3 and TRBJ2-2; D is ambiguous. Germline V gives CDR1 MNHEY, CDR2 SVGEGT. V lost 8 bases to trimming and J lost 5 bases, with 9 bases between them. The CDR3 is 12 residues long. DNA for the CDR3: TGTGCCAGCGGCCAACCAACCGGGGAGCTGTTTTTT. It yields the protein CASGQPTGELFF.

Ten or more counts support this clonotype. The chain uses TRBV19 and TRBJ1-5; D not resolved. Germline lookup yields CDR1 LNHDA and CDR2 SQIVND (reference sequence). The CDR3 is 12 amino acids. With 4 bases removed from V and 7 bases from J, the gap between germline ends came to 8 bases. DNA for the CDR3: TGTGCCAGTAGTAAATTACCCCAGCCCCAGCATTTT. Translating gives CASSKLPQPQHF.

This clonotype was observed at least ten times. The gene calls are TRBV6-6 and TRBJ2-2; 14 bases map to TRBD2. This CDR3 region has 18 residues. The junction had 8 bases not matched to a gene; V was cut back by 5 bases and J by 3 bases. The V gene's germline CDR1 is MNHNY and CDR2 SVGAGI (reference sequence). The CDR3 DNA reads as TGTGCCAGCAGTCAAGCCGGGACTAGCGGGAGACACACCGGGGAGCTGTTTTTT. Encoded protein: CASSQAGTSGRHTGELFF.

The chain couples TRBV29-1 to TRBJ2-3, with a weak D call TRBD2 (6 bases). The CDR3 length is 12 residues. The ends were cut back, 6 bases at V and 7 bases at J, with 14 bases in the middle. Per germline, CDR1 SQVTM and CDR2 ANQGSEA. The CDR3 bases are TGCAGCGTCGCGGAGGGAAGGAATACGCAGTATTTT. Translating it yields CSVAEGRNTQYF.

V gene TRBV6-6 combines with J gene TRBJ2-3; D is unresolved. This CDR3 has 14 residues. Trimming stripped 2 bases from V and 0 bases from J, with 6 bases between. The germline CDR1 and CDR2 sequences are MNHNY and SVGAGI (reference sequence). The CDR3 DNA reads as TGTGCCAGCAGTTACATGGGGAGCACAGATACGCAGTATTTT. It is translated as CASSYMGSTDTQYF.

This rearrangement joins TRBV15 to TRBJ2-5; 11 positions match TRBD2. Looked up from germline, CDR1 is LNHNV and CDR2 is YYDKDF (reference sequence). The CDR3 has 15 residues. The V gene end was trimmed by 3 bases and the J gene end by 7 bases; junction bases not matched to a gene: 7. DNA of the CDR3: TGTGCCACCAGCAGGGTTAGCGGGAGGGGGGTGACCCAGTACTTC. It codes for CATSRVSGRGVTQYF.

This chain uses TRBV4-2 with TRBJ2-2; D not resolved. The V and J ends lost 5 bases and 6 bases respectively, with 13 bases between them. CDR3 length: 14 residues. Looked up from germline, CDR1 is LGHNA and CDR2 is YNFKEQ. CDR3 amino acids: CASSVRANAGELFF. In nucleotides, the CDR3 is TGTGCCAGCAGCGTCCGAGCTAACGCCGGGGAGCTGTTTTTT.

This clonotype has a count of ten or more. The V and J genes are TRBV29-1 and TRBJ2-6; D ambiguous. The germline CDR1 and CDR2 sequences are SQVTM and ANQGSEA. This CDR3 spans 13 amino acids. The V end was cut by 6 bases, the J end by 0 bases, with 6 bases between. CDR3 coding DNA: TGCAGCGTAAGCCTCTCTGGGGCCAACGTCCTGACTTTC. This codes for CSVSLSGANVLTF.

In its sample, this clonotype was seen many times. This chain connects TRBV9 to TRBJ2-1; D may be TRBD1 or TRBD2 (6 bases each). V was pared by 4 bases and J by 4 bases, with 18 bases between. Germline lookup yields CDR1 SGDLS and CDR2 YYNGEE. The CDR3 has 16 amino acids. CDR3 loop: CASSLLWGAAYNEQFF. DNA for the CDR3: TGTGCCAGCAGCCTTCTTTGGGGGGCAGCTTACAATGAGCAGTTCTTC.

The table lists this clonotype with a few counts. The chain is built from TRBV20-1 and TRBJ2-7; 7 nucleotides align to TRBD1. From germline, CDR1 is DFQATT and CDR2 SNEGSKA (reference sequence). CDR3 size: 11 residues. The trim removed 6 bases at V and 4 bases at J, leaving 3 bases unmatched. The DNA for the CDR3 is TGCAGTGCCGGGACAGCGTACGAGCAGTACTTC. As protein: CSAGTAYEQYF.

This clonotype was recorded many times. The chain has TRBV3-1 and TRBJ2-7, with D uncertain. Trimming left V 0 bases short and J 6 bases short, with 9 bases between. The CDR3 has 13 amino acids. Germline CDR1 and CDR2: LGHDT and YNNKEL (reference sequence). The CDR3 DNA is TGTGCCAGCAGCCAAGAACCGGACGCCGAGCAGTACTTC. This encodes CASSQEPDAEQYF.

This clonotype was observed a few times. The chain employs TRBV4-3 and TRBJ2-7; 9 bases are shared with TRBD2. CDR3 length equals 15 residues. CDR1 is LGHNA and CDR2 is YSLEER in the germline V gene. Trimming cost V 4 bases and J 2 bases; bases outside gene matches: 6. CDR3 nucleotides: TGCGCCAGCAGCCCGACTAGCGGCAGACCCTACGAGCAGTACTTC. This translates into CASSPTSGRPYEQYF.

The chain uses TRBV4-1 and TRBJ2-3; 10 bases are shared with TRBD2. The CDR3 length is 15 residues. The V and J ends lost 1 base and 4 bases, in that order; junction bases with no gene match: 2. Germline V gives CDR1 MGHRA, CDR2 YSYEKL. DNA of the CDR3: TGCGCCAGCAGCCAAGGGCTAGCGGGGGCAGATACGCAGTATTTT. Amino acids: CASSQGLAGADTQYF.

This clonotype was seen only a few times. The V and J genes are TRBV13 and TRBJ1-3; weak D call: TRBD1 (6 bases). Trimming took 3 bases from V and 3 from J, leaving 12 bases between them. This CDR3 is built from 15 residues. The germline V gene has CDR1 PRHDT and CDR2 FYEKMQ (reference sequence). The CDR3 is CASSFLQGVGNTIYF. As DNA, the CDR3 is TGTGCCAGCAGCTTTTTACAGGGAGTTGGAAACACCATATATTTT.

This clonotype was counted a few times. The CDR3, as DNA: TGTGCCAGCAGCTTTAGTGGGACTAGGGTCGAGCAGTACTTC. Translated, it gives CASSFSGTRVEQYF. This chain links TRBV7-2 with TRBJ2-7; 8 positions agree with TRBD2. Looked up from germline, CDR1 is SGHTA and CDR2 is FQGNSA. With V trimmed by 3 bases and J by 6 bases, 7 bases remained unmatched. The CDR3 totals 14 residues.

This clonotype was observed at least ten times. This rearrangement joins TRBV6-4 to TRBJ2-3; D is perhaps TRBD2 (6 bases). The ends were cut back, 4 bases at V and 0 bases at J, with 11 bases in the middle. The CDR3 is 15 residues long. Germline CDR1 is MRHNA and CDR2 is SNTAGT. CDR3: CASSAISGSTDTQYF. The CDR3 region has the DNA TGTGCCAGCAGTGCTATTAGCGGAAGCACAGATACGCAGTATTTT.

This rearrangement joins TRBV9 to TRBJ2-3, with D perhaps TRBD2 (6 bases). In germline, CDR1 is SGDLS, CDR2 YYNGEE. V was shortened by 4 bases and J by 4 bases, with 13 bases between the two germline ends. This CDR3 has 14 residues. DNA of the CDR3: TGTGCCAGCAGCACCGGGGACTCCGCAGATACGCAGTATTTT. Translating it yields CASSTGDSADTQYF.

This clonotype has more than one count but fewer than ten. V gene TRBV7-2 combines with J gene TRBJ1-6, with D possibly matching TRBD1 (6 bases). Germline-derived CDR1 and CDR2 are SGHTA and FQGNSA. Trimming pared 5 bases from V and 14 bases from J, leaving 22 bases between. The length of the CDR3 is 15 residues. The CDR3 loop reads CASSRSGEGGPTLHF. For the CDR3, the DNA is TGTGCCAGCAGCCGTTCCGGAGAGGGGGGCCCCACCCTCCACTTT.

This clonotype was seen ten or more times. This rearrangement joins TRBV18 to TRBJ2-3; weak D call: TRBD1 (5 bases). In germline, CDR1 is KGHSH, CDR2 LQKENI. The CDR3 has 16 amino acids. V lost 1 base and J 2 bases, leaving 13 bases between the germline ends. The CDR3 nucleotides are TGTGCCAGCTCACCACTCCGGGCAGGGCCCACAGATACGCAGTATTTT. This encodes CASSPLRAGPTDTQYF.

There are a few counts of this clonotype. The V and J genes are TRBV12-3 or TRBV12-4 and TRBJ1-4; no definite D call. CDR3 size: 13 residues. Trimming pared 5 bases from V and 8 bases from J, leaving 12 bases between. CDR3 bases: TGTGCCAGCAGTCCCTCGCCGTGGGAAAAACTGTTTTTT. Translation: CASSPSPWEKLFF.

V gene TRBV29-1 combines with J gene TRBJ2-7; tentatively, D is TRBD2 (6 bases). With 5 bases removed from V and 1 base from J, the gap between germline ends came to 9 bases. Looked up from germline, CDR1 is SQVTM and CDR2 is ANQGSEA. The CDR3 extends over 12 amino acids. The CDR3 nucleotides read TGCAGCGTTTCGGAGGGATCCTACGAGCAGTACTTC. Encoded protein: CSVSEGSYEQYF.

This clonotype occurred a few times. The rearrangement links TRBV12-3 or TRBV12-4 to TRBJ1-6, with 7 bases that match TRBD1. The J segment lost 6 bases and the V segment lost 3 bases, leaving 2 bases of the junction unmatched. There are 14 residues in the CDR3. The CDR3 region is CASSFTGVNSPLHF. DNA for the CDR3: TGTGCCAGCAGTTTCACAGGGGTTAATTCACCCCTCCACTTT.

This clonotype was seen a few times. The rearrangement links TRBV20-1 to TRBJ1-3; the D is unclear. The germline V gene has CDR1 DFQATT and CDR2 SNEGSKA (reference sequence). The CDR3 totals 13 residues. The germline V and J ends were trimmed by 6 bases and 1 base, with 10 bases remaining between them. For the CDR3, the DNA is TGCAGTGCCACCCGATTTTCTGGAAACACCATATATTTT. As protein: CSATRFSGNTIYF.

The J gene is TRBJ2-7, the V gene TRBV3-1; 7 positions agree with TRBD2. The CDR3 is 15 residues long. The junction had 5 bases not matched to a gene; V was cut back by 1 base and J by 2 bases. The germline V gene has CDR1 LGHDT and CDR2 YNNKEL (reference sequence). The CDR3: CASSQALAETYEQYF. In DNA form, the CDR3 reads TGTGCCAGCAGCCAAGCCCTAGCGGAGACCTACGAGCAGTACTTC.